This TCR beta chain appears in the sequencing data of a study of blood T cell repertoires in COVID-19. Study-level background: Italy, Spain and the United States were the sources of the convalescent and acute COVID-19 samples. From T cells, B-cell-depleted T cells, or PBMCs came the material, which was cDNA or gDNA.

Per the authors' pipeline: Reference gene primer amplification yielded estimated nucleated cell counts. Sequencing used immunoSEQ multiplex PCR; TCRdb keeps in-frame clones, though not all of them. D and trimming come from the DNA, and the V and J calls and clone size come from that table. The data hold around 120,000 clones, with 65% to 90% observed a single time. The J segment lost 3 bases and the V segment lost 0 bases, leaving 9 bases of the junction unmatched. Per the germline V gene, CDR1 is LGHDT and CDR2 is YNNKEL (reference sequence). The CDR3 extends over 18 amino acids. The V call is TRBV3-1 (or the pseudogene TRBV3-2), the J call TRBJ1-4; the match to TRBD1 covers 8 bases. The sequencing input was peripheral blood. This clonotype was obtained from a man at least 80 years old with acute or convalescent COVID-19. In nucleotides, the CDR3 is TGTGCCAGCAGCCAAGATGTCAGGGGGCCCTCGGCTAATGAAAAACTGTTTTTT. It yields the protein CASSQDVRGPSANEKLFF.